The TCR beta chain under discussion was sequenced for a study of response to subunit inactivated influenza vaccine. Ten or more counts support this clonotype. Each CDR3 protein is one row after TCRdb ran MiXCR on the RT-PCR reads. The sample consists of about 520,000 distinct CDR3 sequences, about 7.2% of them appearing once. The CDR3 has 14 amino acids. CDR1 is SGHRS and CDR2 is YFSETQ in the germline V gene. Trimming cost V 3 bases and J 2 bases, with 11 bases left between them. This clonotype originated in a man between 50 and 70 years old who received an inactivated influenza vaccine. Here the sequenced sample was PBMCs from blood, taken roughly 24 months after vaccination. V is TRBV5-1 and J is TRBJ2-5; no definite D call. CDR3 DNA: TGCGCCAGCAGCTCCACTTCCTTACAAGAGACCCAGTACTTC. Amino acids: CASSSTSLQETQYF. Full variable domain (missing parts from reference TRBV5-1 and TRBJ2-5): KAGVTQTPRYLIKTRGQQVTLSCSPISGHRSVSWYQQTPGQGLQFLFEYFSETQRNKGNFPGRFSGRQFSNSRSEMNVSTLELGDSALYLCASSSTSLQETQYFGPGTRLLVL.